The entry below gives a single T cell receptor (beta chain) sequence along with its context. Its antigen is unknown. The junction and the germline gene differ at one end; a read error may be behind it. Researchers collected approximately 9.9 milliliters of peripheral blood from every single donor. A J-beta primer mix and a sample-barcoded 5' primer were used in a second PCR of roughly 7 to 12 cycles. TCRdb processed the 5' RACE reads anew with MiXCR; each CDR3 protein has one entry. The table shows 550,000 to 650,000 distinct CDR3 sequences, with 25% to 30% occurring only once. The source of the sample is a study of blood T cells in healthy people across ages. Overall study results and limits: Across the age range, TCR beta diversity per million T cells fell in a roughly linear way. Whereas aged donors had fewer naive CD4+ cells, long-lived donors had more of them and higher diversity.

This CDR3 spans 15 amino acids. Germline CDR1 and CDR2: LGHDT and YNNKEL (reference sequence). Sequenced sample: blood. This sequence joins TRBV3-1 and TRBJ1-2, with D unclear. This TCR came from an elderly woman in good health. The CDR3 loop reads CASSLSQSHNYGYAF. Written as DNA, the CDR3 is TGTGCCAGCAGCTTATCCCAGAGTCATAACTATGGCTACGCCTTC.